In its sample, the clone carrying this TCR beta chain was seen once. TCRdb's table, derived via immunoSEQ multiplex PCR, lists solely in-frame clones and lacks some. Seen here are roughly 2.6 million clones, around 90% observed once, and the top ten hold 0.11% to 0.15%. The CDR3 consists of 12 residues. The germline V gene encodes CDR1 GTSNPN and CDR2 SVGIG (reference sequence). V gave up 3 bases and J gave up 10 bases; unmatched junction bases: 4. This sample stems from a study of shared clonotypes between healthy human individuals. Study-level information: CD4 naive cells filled three plates per donor, CD4 memory three, CD8 naive two and CD8 memory one.

The chain joins TRBV30 to TRBJ1-4, with 8 bases aligning to TRBD1. The TCR comes from a man aged 18 to 30 in good health. The sequenced material came from naive CD4+ T cells sorted from blood. Subset specified: CD45RA+ positively selected. The CDR3 spells CAWRQTGGKLFF. The CDR3 nucleotides are TGTGCCTGGAGGCAAACAGGGGGAAAACTGTTTTTT.